One sample yielded the 27 T cell receptor beta chains listed below, sequenced in a study of cytomegalovirus exposure and HLA in healthy donors. The PCR employed 60 Vbeta primers together with 13 Jbeta primers. Repertoires were generated with immunoSEQ multiplex PCR, while TCRdb's copy carries only in-frame clones and drops some. The sample gives some 76,000 clones, around 84% of which show up once; roughly 8.9% is in the top ten. The sample was PBMCs. These receptors all stem from a woman in her 40s in good health and CMV-seropositive.

The chain has TRBV20-1 and TRBJ2-1, with D tentatively TRBD1 (5 bases). V was cut by 6 bases and J by 9 bases, with 12 bases left in between. The CDR3 is 11 residues long. Germline CDR1 reads DFQATT; CDR2 reads SNEGSKA (reference sequence). Here the CDR3 DNA reads TGCAGTGCGGAATCTACAGGTGAGCAGTTCTTC. This codes for CSAESTGEQFF.

The chain links TRBV29-1 to TRBJ1-5, with TRBD1 matching 10 bases. From germline, CDR1 is SQVTM and CDR2 ANQGSEA. The V gene end was trimmed by 4 bases and the J gene end by 6 bases; junction bases not matched to a gene: 12. CDR3 size: 16 residues. CDR3 amino acids: CSVVLTGGRDRQPQHF. CDR3 coding DNA: TGCAGCGTTGTATTGACAGGGGGCAGGGACCGTCAGCCCCAGCATTTT.

The gene calls are TRBV12-5 and TRBJ2-1, with D possibly TRBD2 on 6 matching bases. CDR1 is LGHNT and CDR2 is FRNRAP in the germline V gene. CDR3 length: 16 residues. V was shortened by 0 bases and J by 0 bases, with 9 bases between the two germline ends. The CDR3 loop reads CASGLVVGSSYNEQFF. As DNA, the CDR3 is TGTGCTAGTGGTTTGGTTGTCGGGAGCTCCTACAATGAGCAGTTCTTC. Together with reference TRBV12-5 and TRBJ2-1, the CDR3 gives the full variable domain: DARVTQTPRHKVTEMGQEVTMRCQPILGHNTVFWYRQTMMQGLELLAYFRNRAPLDDSGMPKDRFSAEMPDATLATLKIQPSEPRDSAVYFCASGLVVGSSYNEQFFGPGTRLTVL.

The chain is built from TRBV6-1 and TRBJ2-7; D unclear. This CDR3 region has 13 residues. CDR1 is MNHNS, CDR2 SASEGT, per germline. V lost 1 base to trimming and J lost 0 bases, with 4 bases between them. The chain's CDR3 is CASSEGLSYEQYF. The CDR3 region has the DNA TGTGCCAGCAGTGAAGGACTCTCCTACGAGCAGTACTTC.

The J gene is TRBJ1-2, the V gene TRBV15; 8 bases match TRBD1. Germline CDR1 and CDR2: LNHNV and YYDKDF (reference sequence). V lost 4 bases and J lost 3; bases outside the gene matches: 7. CDR3 length: 15 residues. The CDR3 region is CATSIRSGGDYGYTF. The DNA for the CDR3 is TGTGCCACCAGCATTAGATCAGGGGGCGACTATGGCTACACCTTC. Full variable domain (rest looked up from reference TRBV15 and TRBJ1-2): DAMVIQNPRYQVTQFGKPVTLSCSQTLNHNVMYWYQQKSSQAPKLLFHYYDKDFNNEADTPDNFQSRRPNTSFCFLDIRSPGLGDTAMYLCATSIRSGGDYGYTFGSGTRLTVV.

This clone was found a few times. The rearrangement joins TRBV28 to TRBJ2-1; 7 bases are shared with TRBD2. CDR3 length: 15 residues. CDR1 MDHEN and CDR2 SYDVKM come from the germline V gene. The V and J ends lost 2 bases and 7 bases, in that order; junction bases with no gene match: 8. CDR3 nucleotides: TGTGCCAGCAGTTTAAGCCTAGCGGCGAGGAATGAGCAGTTCTTC. Amino acid sequence: CASSLSLAARNEQFF.

The chain employs TRBV6-1 and TRBJ1-1; no clear D. This CDR3 region has 15 residues. Germline loops: CDR1 MNHNS, CDR2 SASEGT. V was pared by 3 bases and J by 1 base, with 12 bases between. CDR3 in DNA: TGTGCCAGCAGTGATTTTGCTGAGAAGAACACTGAAGCTTTCTTT. Protein: CASSDFAEKNTEAFF.

The chain joins TRBV7-9 to TRBJ2-7; a possible D gene is TRBD1 (7 bases). The CDR3 totals 16 residues. Trimming shortened V by 4 bases and J by 2 bases, and 18 bases separated the two germline ends. The germline gives CDR1 SEHNR, CDR2 FQNEAQ (reference sequence). The CDR3 DNA follows: TGTGCCAGCAGCTCTGGGGGCGGGACAGTGACCTACGAGCAGTACTTC. Translated: CASSSGGGTVTYEQYF.

This rearrangement joins TRBV4-1 to TRBJ2-1; D perhaps matches TRBD2 (8 bases). The CDR3 loop spans 16 amino acids. Per germline, CDR1 MGHRA and CDR2 YSYEKL. Trimming took 4 bases from V and 1 from J, leaving 14 bases between them. The CDR3 bases are TGCGCCAGCAGCCTCGGGAGGGGGCCGTCCTACAATGAGCAGTTCTTC. Protein product: CASSLGRGPSYNEQFF.

The chain recombines TRBV6-1 with TRBJ2-3, with TRBD2 matching over 7 bases. Germline CDR1 MNHNS, CDR2 SASEGT. CDR3 size: 17 residues. The V segment lost 1 base and the J segment 2 bases; nucleotides outside the gene matches: 9. CDR3 protein: CASSEGLVGGITDTQYF. The CDR3 region has the DNA TGTGCCAGCAGTGAAGGACTAGTGGGGGGGATCACAGATACGCAGTATTTT.

The CDR3 loop is CASSRSGLYNEQFF. The DNA for the CDR3 is TGTGCCAGCAGTCGTAGCGGCCTGTACAATGAGCAGTTCTTC. The chain employs TRBV25-1 and TRBJ2-1, with D perhaps TRBD2 (6 bases). Per the germline V gene, CDR1 is MGHDK and CDR2 is SYGVNS. V was cut by 5 bases and J by 4 bases, with 12 bases left in between. CDR3 size: 14 residues.

The genes are TRBV6-1 and TRBJ2-7, with D tentatively TRBD2 (5 bases). V shed 4 bases and J shed 6 bases, with 19 bases lying between them. Per germline, CDR1 MNHNS and CDR2 SASEGT. This CDR3 has 15 residues. DNA for the CDR3: TGTGCCAGCAGTGTCTGGCAGAGCGGTTACGGCGAGCAGTACTTC. Its translation is CASSVWQSGYGEQYF.

The CDR3 DNA follows: TGTGCCAGCAGCTCGGAACGACAGGGCGGTGGCTACACCTTC. Translated: CASSSERQGGGYTF. This sequence joins TRBV7-2 and TRBJ1-2, with 7 nucleotides matching TRBD1. The CDR3 is made up of 14 amino acids. Germline V lookup: CDR1 SGHTA, CDR2 FQGNSA. The J segment lost 7 bases and the V segment lost 4 bases, leaving 9 bases of the junction unmatched.

This chain connects TRBV18 to TRBJ1-1, with a tentative D call TRBD1 (5 bases). Trimming left V 4 bases short and J 6 bases short, with 12 bases between. CDR3 length equals 13 residues. Germline V gene sequence: CDR1 KGHSH, CDR2 LQKENI. The CDR3 nucleotides are TGTGCCAGCTCACTTCAGGGCGACGCTGAAGCTTTCTTT. Translated: CASSLQGDAEAFF.

The V call is TRBV12-1, the J call TRBJ1-1. TRBV12-1 is annotated as a pseudogene. This CDR3 has 16 amino acids. CDR3: CASSPPGMKLNTEAFF. The CDR3 nucleotides read TGTGCCAGCAGCCCCCCGGGTATGAAGCTAAACACTGAAGCTTTCTTT.

In this sample, this clone turned up a few times. V is TRBV4-1 and J is TRBJ2-7; perhaps TRBD1 as D (5 bases). The CDR3 contains 14 residues. Trimming took 1 base from V and 5 from J, leaving 12 bases between them. CDR1 MGHRA and CDR2 YSYEKL come from the germline V gene. CDR3 loop: CASSQVRLGDEQYF. Here the CDR3 DNA reads TGCGCCAGCAGCCAAGTGAGGTTAGGGGACGAGCAGTACTTC.

This clone was detected only once. A junction end diverges from the germline sequence, so it may reflect a read error. The chain links TRBV19 to TRBJ1-4; D is ambiguous. The CDR3 loop spans 14 amino acids. CDR1 and CDR2 from the germline V gene are LNHDA and SQIVND (reference sequence). CDR3 sequence: CASSIGRTSEKLFF. In DNA, the CDR3 is TGTGCCAGTAGTATTGGGAGGACTAGTGAAAAACTGTTTTTT.

This chain joins TRBV5-1 and TRBJ1-1; D remains ambiguous. Germline-derived CDR1 and CDR2 are SGHRS and YFSETQ. The CDR3 spans 17 residues. Deletions cut 1 base from V and 0 bases from J, with 16 bases between. In DNA form, the CDR3 reads TGCGCCAGCAGCTTGAGCGTCCTGGGTCAGATGAACACTGAAGCTTTCTTT. The encoded protein is CASSLSVLGQMNTEAFF.

The V gene is TRBV11-2, the J gene TRBJ2-2; 8 bases agree with TRBD1. V lost 5 bases and J lost 6; bases outside the gene matches: 8. CDR1 and CDR2 (germline): SGHAT, FQNNGV. This CDR3 comprises 15 residues. The CDR3 DNA is TGTGCCAGCAGCCCTACAGGGGGACTTGCCGGGGAGCTGTTTTTT. This sequence encodes CASSPTGGLAGELFF. The full variable domain, rest sourced from reference TRBV11-2 and TRBJ2-2, is EAGVAQSPRYKIIEKRQSVAFWCNPISGHATLYWYQQILGQGPKLLIQFQNNGVVDDSQLPKDRFSAERLKGVDSTLKIQPAKLEDSAVYLCASSPTGGLAGELFFGEGSRLTVL.

This clone has a single count. This chain links TRBV27 with TRBJ2-1; 9 positions match TRBD2. After removal of 7 bases from V and 0 bases from J, the junction contained 16 bases not matched to a gene. Germline V lookup: CDR1 MNHEY, CDR2 SMNVEV (reference sequence). The CDR3 is 19 amino acids. The CDR3 DNA reads TGTGCCAGCACCCTAGGTGACGGCCTAGCGGGAAGCTCCTACAATGAGCAGTTCTTC. It yields the protein CASTLGDGLAGSSYNEQFF.

The rearrangement links TRBV27 to TRBJ2-7, with D perhaps matching TRBD1 (6 bases). Germline CDR1 is MNHEY and CDR2 is SMNVEV (reference sequence). The V end was cut by 2 bases, the J end by 1 base, with 12 bases between. This CDR3 spans 15 amino acids. In DNA form, the CDR3 reads TGTGCCAGCAGTTTACGAGGACAGAGTTCCTACGAGCAGTACTTC. Its protein product is CASSLRGQSSYEQYF.

The CDR3 spells CASSWYRQRSGNTIYF. CDR3 sequence (DNA): TGTGCCAGCAGCTGGTATCGGCAGCGTTCTGGAAACACCATATATTTT. This chain links TRBV5-8 with TRBJ1-3; the D is unclear. CDR3 length equals 16 residues. CDR1 is SGHTS and CDR2 is YDEGEE in the germline V gene. The V gene lost 3 bases and the J gene lost 1 base, with 14 bases spanning the gap.

The V and J genes are TRBV5-1 and TRBJ1-5; the D gene is possibly TRBD1 (5 bases). Per germline, CDR1 SGHRS and CDR2 YFSETQ. Between the trimmed V and J ends, which lost 3 bases and 2 bases, there was a span of 21 bases. The CDR3 has 18 amino acids. The CDR3: CASSWGYSGIRGNQPQHF. The DNA of the CDR3 is TGCGCCAGCAGCTGGGGATATTCAGGGATTAGGGGCAATCAGCCCCAGCATTTT.

This clone was observed a handful of times. The V gene is TRBV6-5, the J gene TRBJ2-7; unclear D gene. This CDR3 spans 11 amino acids. The germline gives CDR1 MNHEY, CDR2 SVGAGI. V dropped 2 bases and J dropped 5 bases, with 4 bases sitting between them. The CDR3 protein is CASSYQDEQYF. The CDR3, as DNA: TGTGCCAGCAGTTACCAGGACGAGCAGTACTTC.

The V call is TRBV2, the J call TRBJ2-3; no definite D call. The CDR3 runs 14 residues. Germline loops: CDR1 SNHLY, CDR2 FYNNEI. V was clipped by 7 bases and J by 2 bases, with 13 bases between them. CDR3 sequence reads: CASNRLGTTDTQYF. Here the CDR3 DNA reads TGTGCCAGCAACCGATTGGGCACCACAGATACGCAGTATTTT.

CDR3 sequence: CASSFLQSQPQHF. In nucleotides, the CDR3 is TGTGCCAGCAGCTTTTTACAATCCCAGCCCCAGCATTTT. V gene TRBV7-9 combines with J gene TRBJ1-5; D not certain. Germline V gene lookup returns CDR1 SEHNR and CDR2 FQNEAQ (reference sequence). CDR3 length equals 13 residues. V was pared by 3 bases and J by 7 bases, with 10 bases between.

This chain uses TRBV19 with TRBJ2-2; D call uncertain. V lost 3 bases and J 5 bases, leaving 10 bases between the germline ends. Per the germline V gene, CDR1 is LNHDA and CDR2 is SQIVND (reference sequence). The CDR3 consists of 14 residues. The DNA of the CDR3 is TGTGCCAGTAGTATGGCCAGACTTACCGGGGAGCTGTTTTTT. Translation: CASSMARLTGELFF.